A single sample is the source of the 3 T cell receptor beta chains below, sequenced in a study of OX40 agonist ivuxolimab in advanced cancers. Measured with immunoSEQ multiplex PCR; TCRdb has only the in-frame clones, and not every one. This table holds 70,000 to 95,000 clones, approximately 93% found once. This material consisted of CD4+ or CD8+ T cells sorted from blood, taken in a trial of the OX40 agonist ivuxolimab. The receptors were sampled from an adult with an advanced solid tumor such as melanoma, head and neck, liver or kidney cancer.

Written as DNA, the CDR3 is TGTGCCAGCAGTTTATCTACTAGCGTCCCAGATACGCAGTATTTT. Translating it yields CASSLSTSVPDTQYF. The genes are TRBV27 and TRBJ2-3; 7 bases map to TRBD2. Germline trimming cut 0 bases from V and 4 bases from J; bases unmatched to any gene: 4. The CDR3 extends over 15 amino acids. Germline V gene data show CDR1 as MNHEY and CDR2 as SMNVEV (reference sequence).

The chain combines TRBV28 with TRBJ1-5; unclear D gene. This CDR3 has 14 amino acids. Germline V gene data show CDR1 as MDHEN and CDR2 as SYDVKM. V shed 2 bases and J shed 9 bases, with 14 bases lying between them. The CDR3 nucleotides read TGTGCCAGCAGTTTAGTAGCTTACGACTCGCCCCAGCATTTT. It specifies CASSLVAYDSPQHF.

The rearrangement links TRBV28 to TRBJ1-2; possibly TRBD1 for D (5 bases). The V end lost 3 bases, the J end lost 4 bases, and 15 bases lay between the germline ends. CDR3 length: 15 amino acids. Germline V gene lookup returns CDR1 MDHEN and CDR2 SYDVKM. Here the CDR3 reads CASSFGQLSSYGYTF. The CDR3 nucleotides are TGTGCCAGCAGTTTCGGACAACTCTCCAGCTATGGCTACACCTTC.